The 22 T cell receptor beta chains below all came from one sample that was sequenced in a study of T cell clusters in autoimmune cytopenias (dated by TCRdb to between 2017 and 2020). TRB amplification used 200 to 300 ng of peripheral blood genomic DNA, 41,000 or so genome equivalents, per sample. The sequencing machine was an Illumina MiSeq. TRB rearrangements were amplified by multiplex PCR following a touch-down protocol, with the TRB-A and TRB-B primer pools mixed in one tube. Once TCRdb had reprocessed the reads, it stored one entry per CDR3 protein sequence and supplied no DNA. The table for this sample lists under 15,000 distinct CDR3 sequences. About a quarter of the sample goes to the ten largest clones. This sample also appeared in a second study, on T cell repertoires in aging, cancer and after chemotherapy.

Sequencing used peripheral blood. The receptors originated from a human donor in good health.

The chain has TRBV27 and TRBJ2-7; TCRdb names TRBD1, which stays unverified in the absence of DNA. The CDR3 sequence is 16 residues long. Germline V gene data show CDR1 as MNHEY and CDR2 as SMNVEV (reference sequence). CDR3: CASAIIGQGAPYEQYF.

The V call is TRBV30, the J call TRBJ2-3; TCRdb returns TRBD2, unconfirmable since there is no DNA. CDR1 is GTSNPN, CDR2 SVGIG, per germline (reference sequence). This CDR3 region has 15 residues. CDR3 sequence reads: CAWSGVGGLADTQYF.

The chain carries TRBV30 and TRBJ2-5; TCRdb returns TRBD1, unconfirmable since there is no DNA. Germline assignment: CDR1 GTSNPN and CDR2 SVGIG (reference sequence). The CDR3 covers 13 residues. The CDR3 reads CAWTEDRGETQYF.

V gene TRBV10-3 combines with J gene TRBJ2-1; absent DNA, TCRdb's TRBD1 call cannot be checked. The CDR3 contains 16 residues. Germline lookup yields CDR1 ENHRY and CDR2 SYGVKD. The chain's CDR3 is CAISESVPGAGNEQFF.

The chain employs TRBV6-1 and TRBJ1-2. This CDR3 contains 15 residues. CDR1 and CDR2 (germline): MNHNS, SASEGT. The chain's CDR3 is CASSLTPQDNYGYTF.

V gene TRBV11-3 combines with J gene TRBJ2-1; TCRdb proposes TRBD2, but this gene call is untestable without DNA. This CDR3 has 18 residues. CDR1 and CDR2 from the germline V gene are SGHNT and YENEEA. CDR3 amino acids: CASSKGLAGVLGYNEQFF.

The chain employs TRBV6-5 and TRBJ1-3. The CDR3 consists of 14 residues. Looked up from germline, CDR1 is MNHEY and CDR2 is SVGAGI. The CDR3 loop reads CASTQTGSGNTIYF.

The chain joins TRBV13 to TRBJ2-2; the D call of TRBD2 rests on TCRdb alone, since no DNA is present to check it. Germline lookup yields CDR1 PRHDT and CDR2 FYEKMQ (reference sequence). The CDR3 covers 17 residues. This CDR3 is CASSLKTSGGSTGELFF.

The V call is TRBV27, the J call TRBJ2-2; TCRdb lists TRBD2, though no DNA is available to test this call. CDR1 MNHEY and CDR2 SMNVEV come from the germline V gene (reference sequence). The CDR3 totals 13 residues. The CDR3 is CASRLGRNGELFF.

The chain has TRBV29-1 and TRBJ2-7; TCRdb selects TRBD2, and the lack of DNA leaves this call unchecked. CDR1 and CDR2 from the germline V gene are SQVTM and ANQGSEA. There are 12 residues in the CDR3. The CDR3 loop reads CSVGTSTYEQYF.

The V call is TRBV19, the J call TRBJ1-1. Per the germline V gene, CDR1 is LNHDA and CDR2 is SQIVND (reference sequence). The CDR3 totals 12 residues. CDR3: CASSRDSPEAFF.

The CDR3 is CASSFKGGGNEQFF. The chain carries TRBV27 and TRBJ2-1; TCRdb lists TRBD1, though no DNA is available to test this call. Per the germline V gene, CDR1 is MNHEY and CDR2 is SMNVEV (reference sequence). The length of the CDR3 is 14 residues.

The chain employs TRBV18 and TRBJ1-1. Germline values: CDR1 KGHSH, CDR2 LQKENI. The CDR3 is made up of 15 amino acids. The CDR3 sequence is CASSLQGLPSTEAFF.

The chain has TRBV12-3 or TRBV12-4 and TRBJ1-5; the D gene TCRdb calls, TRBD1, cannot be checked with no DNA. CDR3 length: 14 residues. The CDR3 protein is CASSLGGGSQPQHF.

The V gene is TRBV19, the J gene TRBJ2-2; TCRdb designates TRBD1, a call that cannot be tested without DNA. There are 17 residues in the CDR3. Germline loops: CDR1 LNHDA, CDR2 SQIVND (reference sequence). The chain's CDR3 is CASSNLNRGYITGELFF.

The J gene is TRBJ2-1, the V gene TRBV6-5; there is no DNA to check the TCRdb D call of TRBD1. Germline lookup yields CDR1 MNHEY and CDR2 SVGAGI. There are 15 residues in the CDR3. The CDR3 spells CASSPGTGYQGEQFF.

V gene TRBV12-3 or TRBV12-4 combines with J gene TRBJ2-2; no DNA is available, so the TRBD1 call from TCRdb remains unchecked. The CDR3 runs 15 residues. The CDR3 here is CASHPSGAGTGELFF.

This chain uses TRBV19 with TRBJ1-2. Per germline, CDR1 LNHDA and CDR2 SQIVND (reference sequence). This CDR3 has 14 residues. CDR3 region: CASSLGQSNYGYTF.

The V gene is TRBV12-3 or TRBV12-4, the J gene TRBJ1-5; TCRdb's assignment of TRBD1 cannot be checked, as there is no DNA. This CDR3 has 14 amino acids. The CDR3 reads CASRYGTGNQPQHF.

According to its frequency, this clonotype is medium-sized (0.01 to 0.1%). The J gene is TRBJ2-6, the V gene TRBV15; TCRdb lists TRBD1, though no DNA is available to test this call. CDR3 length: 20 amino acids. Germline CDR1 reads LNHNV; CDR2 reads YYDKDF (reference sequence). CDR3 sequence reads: CATSRDLGDRGTSGANVLTF.

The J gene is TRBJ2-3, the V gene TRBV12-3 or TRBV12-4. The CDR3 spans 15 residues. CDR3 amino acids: CASSPRVGGTDTQYF.

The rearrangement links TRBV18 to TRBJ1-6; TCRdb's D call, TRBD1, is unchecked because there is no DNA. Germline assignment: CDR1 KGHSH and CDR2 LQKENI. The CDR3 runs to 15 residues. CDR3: CASSPGTLNNSPLHF.